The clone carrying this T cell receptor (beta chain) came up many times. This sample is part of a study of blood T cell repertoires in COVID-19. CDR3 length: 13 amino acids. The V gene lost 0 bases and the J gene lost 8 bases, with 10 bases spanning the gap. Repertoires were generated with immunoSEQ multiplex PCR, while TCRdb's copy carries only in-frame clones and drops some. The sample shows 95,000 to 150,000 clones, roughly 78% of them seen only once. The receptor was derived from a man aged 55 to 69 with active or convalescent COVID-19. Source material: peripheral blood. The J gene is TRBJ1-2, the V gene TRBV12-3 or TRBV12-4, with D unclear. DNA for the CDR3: TGTGCCAGCAGTTTAGCAATCGGGGAAGGCTACACCTTC. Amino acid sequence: CASSLAIGEGYTF.